Following are 23 T cell receptor beta chains from one sample sequenced in a study of blood T cell repertoires in COVID-19. Sequencing was performed with immunoSEQ multiplex PCR; in TCRdb, only in-frame clones are kept and a portion is missing. Among about 170,000 clones, around nine tenths were seen once, and the ten largest hold roughly 3.6%. Specimen: peripheral blood. These receptors all come from a man between 18 and 35 years old with active or convalescent COVID-19.

This chain connects TRBV3-1 (or the pseudogene TRBV3-2) to TRBJ2-2; D might be TRBD2 (6 bases). Trimming took off 4 bases at V and 0 bases at J, with 9 bases between the two ends. The CDR3 runs to 15 residues. Germline V CDR1 and CDR2: LGHDT, YNNKEL (reference sequence). CDR3 loop: CASSPSATNTGELFF. DNA of the CDR3: TGTGCCAGCAGCCCTAGCGCGACGAACACCGGGGAGCTGTTTTTT.

J is TRBJ1-3 and V is TRBV5-1; a possible D gene is TRBD1 (6 bases). Trimming left V 2 bases short and J 8 bases short, with 17 bases between. The CDR3 loop spans 15 amino acids. The germline V gene encodes CDR1 SGHRS and CDR2 YFSETQ. The CDR3: CASSFTWDTSDTIYF. CDR3 in DNA: TGCGCCAGCAGCTTTACATGGGACACGAGTGACACCATATATTTT. The full variable domain, in which reference TRBV5-1 and TRBJ1-3 provide the parts outside the CDR3, is KAGVTQTPRYLIKTRGQQVTLSCSPISGHRSVSWYQQTPGQGLQFLFEYFSETQRNKGNFPGRFSGRQFSNSRSEMNVSTLELGDSALYLCASSFTWDTSDTIYFGEGSWLTVV.

The chain couples TRBV18 to TRBJ1-1; D is perhaps TRBD1 (5 bases). Germline V gives CDR1 KGHSH, CDR2 LQKENI. With 6 bases removed from V and 4 bases from J, the gap between germline ends came to 12 bases. The CDR3 contains 13 residues. The CDR3 region has the DNA TGTGCCAGCTCCCAGGGAACGGGCACTGAAGCTTTCTTT. It encodes CASSQGTGTEAFF.

The rearrangement links TRBV5-1 to TRBJ1-1, with TRBD1 matching over 11 bases. There are 14 residues in the CDR3. V gave up 3 bases and J gave up 5 bases; unmatched junction bases: 3. CDR1 is SGHRS, CDR2 YFSETQ, per germline. Here the CDR3 DNA reads TGCGCCAGCAGCTGGGGGACAGGGGGTACTGAAGCTTTCTTT. Its protein product is CASSWGTGGTEAFF.

The V gene is TRBV28, the J gene TRBJ2-7; possibly TRBD1 for D (5 bases). Trimming removed 6 bases from V and 1 base from J, with 13 bases in between. This CDR3 has 14 amino acids. The germline V gene encodes CDR1 MDHEN and CDR2 SYDVKM. This CDR3 reads CASSRGTGSYEQYV. DNA for the CDR3: TGTGCCAGCAGCCGTGGAACAGGATCCTACGAGCAGTACGTC.

V gene TRBV9 combines with J gene TRBJ2-4, with 7 bases that match TRBD1. CDR1 and CDR2 from the germline V gene are SGDLS and YYNGEE. The CDR3 spans 16 residues. With 0 bases clipped from V and 4 bases from J, the junction kept 7 bases outside the gene matches. CDR3: CASSVATGTVKNIQYF. In DNA form, the CDR3 reads TGTGCCAGCAGCGTAGCGACCGGGACAGTGAAAAACATTCAGTACTTC.

The chain has TRBV19 and TRBJ1-1; 9 bases match TRBD1. The CDR3 is 16 residues long. In germline, CDR1 is LNHDA, CDR2 SQIVND (reference sequence). V lost 1 base and J lost 3; bases outside the gene matches: 6. The CDR3 region has the DNA TGTGCCAGTAGTATAGTTGGACAGGGGCGTTACACTGAAGCTTTCTTT. This encodes CASSIVGQGRYTEAFF.

V gene TRBV27 combines with J gene TRBJ2-1; 8 nucleotides match TRBD2. This CDR3 contains 14 residues. Germline V gives CDR1 MNHEY, CDR2 SMNVEV (reference sequence). Unmatched junction bases numbered 4, after V lost 5 bases and J lost 4 bases. This chain's CDR3 is CASSPGGVYNEQFF. Here the CDR3 DNA reads TGTGCCAGCAGTCCCGGGGGGGTATACAATGAGCAGTTCTTC.

This clone was seen just once. The chain recombines TRBV5-1 with TRBJ2-1, with 9 bases identical to TRBD2. The CDR3 is made up of 16 amino acids. Germline lookup yields CDR1 SGHRS and CDR2 YFSETQ. The ends lost 0 bases at V and 6 bases at J; junction bases unmatched: 7. Here the CDR3 DNA reads TGCGCCAGCAGCTTGGCCGGCGGGAGGGCGGGCAATGAGCAGTTCTTC. This gives the protein CASSLAGGRAGNEQFF.

This chain connects TRBV18 to TRBJ2-1; D might be TRBD2 (6 bases). CDR3 length: 14 residues. The V and J ends lost 4 bases and 9 bases respectively, with 16 bases between them. Per the germline V gene, CDR1 is KGHSH and CDR2 is LQKENI. This CDR3 is CASSHGTGHGEQFF. CDR3 nucleotide sequence: TGTGCCAGCTCACACGGGACTGGCCACGGTGAGCAGTTCTTC.

In DNA form, the CDR3 reads TGTGCCAGCGGGAGGGGGAGTGCCCTCAACTATGGCTACACCTTC. The encoded protein is CASGRGSALNYGYTF. This sequence joins TRBV27 and TRBJ1-2; D possibly corresponds to TRBD1 (6 bases). CDR1 is MNHEY and CDR2 is SMNVEV in the germline V gene (reference sequence). The CDR3 has 15 amino acids. Trimming pared 8 bases from V and 2 bases from J, leaving 18 bases between.

The J gene is TRBJ1-1, the V gene TRBV7-5; TRBD1, the table's D call, was not compared with the DNA. TRBV7-5 corresponds to a pseudogene. CDR3 length: 15 residues. The CDR3 reads CARSAPRQGNTEAFF. CDR3 coding DNA: TGTGCCAGAAGCGCACCCCGACAGGGAAACACTGAAGCTTTCTTT.

The chain couples TRBV24-1 to TRBJ1-5, with D possibly being TRBD1 (5 bases). V lost 6 bases and J 7 bases, leaving 12 bases between the germline ends. Germline V gene data show CDR1 as KGHDR and CDR2 as SFDVKD. The CDR3 runs 13 residues. As DNA, the CDR3 is TGTGCCACCAGTACACCTAGGGGACAGCCCCAGCATTTT. Its translation is CATSTPRGQPQHF.

This clone was detected a few times. V and J are TRBV3-1 (or the pseudogene TRBV3-2) and TRBJ2-1; TRBD2 is a possible D gene (5 bases). V shed 0 bases and J shed 5 bases, with 11 bases lying between them. Germline values: CDR1 LGHDT, CDR2 YNNKEL (reference sequence). The CDR3 has 15 amino acids. CDR3 in DNA: TGTGCCAGCAGCCAAGAATCTAGCCCCCACAATGAGCAGTTCTTC. This encodes CASSQESSPHNEQFF.

DNA for the CDR3: TGTGCCAGCAGCTTAGCGAATGGAGCTCACGAGCAGTACGTC. This gives the protein CASSLANGAHEQYV. The rearrangement joins TRBV7-6 to TRBJ2-7, with unresolved D. V lost 0 bases to trimming and J lost 5 bases, with 11 bases between them. CDR3 length: 14 amino acids. Germline V CDR1 and CDR2: SGHVS, FNYEAQ.

This sequence joins TRBV3-1 (or the pseudogene TRBV3-2) and TRBJ1-5; D possibly corresponds to TRBD1 (6 bases). The CDR3 totals 16 residues. From germline, CDR1 is LGHDT and CDR2 YNNKEL (reference sequence). V lost 0 bases to trimming and J lost 6 bases, with 15 bases between them. CDR3 amino acids: CASSQDRRGRSQPQHF. The CDR3 coding sequence is TGTGCCAGCAGCCAAGATAGGCGGGGGCGGTCTCAGCCCCAGCATTTT.

The chain joins TRBV5-4 to TRBJ2-3, with D perhaps TRBD2 (7 bases). Germline V gene data show CDR1 as SGHNT and CDR2 as YYREEE (reference sequence). The CDR3 totals 18 residues. With 4 bases removed from V and 4 bases from J, the gap between germline ends came to 25 bases. DNA of the CDR3: TGTGCCAGCAGCGACGGGCCCGGGGCGGGGGCGCCTTCAGATACGCAGTATTTT. Translated: CASSDGPGAGAPSDTQYF.

This clone appeared a single time. The chain recombines TRBV10-2 with TRBJ1-4; 9 bases are a match to TRBD1. After removal of 3 bases from V and 7 bases from J, the junction contained 6 bases not matched to a gene. Germline V gives CDR1 WSHSY, CDR2 SAAADI. The length of the CDR3 is 15 residues. The CDR3 nucleotides read TGCGCCAGCAGTGATCGGACAGGGGTCGGTGAAAAACTGTTTTTT. Its protein is CASSDRTGVGEKLFF.

Regarding this clone: This CDR3 is also generated by other DNA sequences in the sample. The chain joins TRBV27 to TRBJ2-1; 11 positions agree with TRBD2. Germline V gene sequence: CDR1 MNHEY, CDR2 SMNVEV (reference sequence). The CDR3 has 15 residues. The ends lost 3 bases at V and 4 bases at J; junction bases unmatched: 2. The CDR3 nucleotides are TGTGCCAGCAGTTTTAGCGGGAGGGCATACAATGAGCAGTTCTTC. Its translation: CASSFSGRAYNEQFF.

The gene calls are TRBV28 and TRBJ2-3; weak D call: TRBD2 (7 bases). Trimming pared 7 bases from V and 0 bases from J, leaving 17 bases between. Germline V gives CDR1 MDHEN, CDR2 SYDVKM. The CDR3 runs to 16 residues. The chain's CDR3 is CASTQHGGRSTDTQYF. CDR3 nucleotide sequence: TGTGCCAGCACCCAACACGGGGGGCGCAGCACAGATACGCAGTATTTT.

CDR3 bases: TGTGCCGCCTCAGGGGGAACCTACGAGCAGTACGTC. This encodes CAASGGTYEQYV. V is TRBV2 and J is TRBJ2-7; 7 nucleotides match TRBD1. CDR3 length: 12 amino acids. J was trimmed by 2 bases and V by 11 bases; bases with no gene match: 6. Germline CDR1 is SNHLY and CDR2 is FYNNEI.

The CDR3: CATSRDQYGGNTEAFF. The CDR3 DNA is TGTGCCACCAGCAGAGATCAGTACGGGGGGAACACTGAAGCTTTCTTT. The genes are TRBV15 and TRBJ1-1; a weak D match, TRBD1 (5 bases). The V end lost 0 bases, the J end lost 1 base, and 12 bases lay between the germline ends. CDR1 LNHNV and CDR2 YYDKDF come from the germline V gene (reference sequence). There are 16 residues in the CDR3.

This chain uses TRBV19 with TRBJ2-4, with 7 nucleotides matching TRBD2. The junction had 8 bases not matched to a gene; V was cut back by 3 bases and J by 0 bases. CDR3 length equals 17 residues. In germline, CDR1 is LNHDA, CDR2 SQIVND (reference sequence). The CDR3 nucleotides read TGTGCCAGTAGTATCCTTCCTAGCGGCCTAGCCAAAAACATTCAGTACTTC. This encodes CASSILPSGLAKNIQYF.